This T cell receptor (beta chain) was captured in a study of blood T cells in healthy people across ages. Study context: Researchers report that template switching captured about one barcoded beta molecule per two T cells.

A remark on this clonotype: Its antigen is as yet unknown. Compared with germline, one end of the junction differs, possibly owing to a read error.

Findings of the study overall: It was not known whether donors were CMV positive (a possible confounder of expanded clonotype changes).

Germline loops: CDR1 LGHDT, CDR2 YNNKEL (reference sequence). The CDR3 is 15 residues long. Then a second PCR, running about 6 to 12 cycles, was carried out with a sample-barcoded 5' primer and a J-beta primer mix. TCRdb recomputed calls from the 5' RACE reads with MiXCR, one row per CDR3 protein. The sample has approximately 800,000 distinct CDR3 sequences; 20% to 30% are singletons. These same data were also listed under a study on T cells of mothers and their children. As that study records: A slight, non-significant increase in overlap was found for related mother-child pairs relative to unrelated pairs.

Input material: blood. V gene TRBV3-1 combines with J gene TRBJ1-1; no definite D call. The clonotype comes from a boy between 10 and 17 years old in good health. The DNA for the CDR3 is TGTGCCAGCAGCGAAGATGGGGTCCTGAACACTGAAGCTTTCTTT. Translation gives CASSEDGVLNTEAFF.